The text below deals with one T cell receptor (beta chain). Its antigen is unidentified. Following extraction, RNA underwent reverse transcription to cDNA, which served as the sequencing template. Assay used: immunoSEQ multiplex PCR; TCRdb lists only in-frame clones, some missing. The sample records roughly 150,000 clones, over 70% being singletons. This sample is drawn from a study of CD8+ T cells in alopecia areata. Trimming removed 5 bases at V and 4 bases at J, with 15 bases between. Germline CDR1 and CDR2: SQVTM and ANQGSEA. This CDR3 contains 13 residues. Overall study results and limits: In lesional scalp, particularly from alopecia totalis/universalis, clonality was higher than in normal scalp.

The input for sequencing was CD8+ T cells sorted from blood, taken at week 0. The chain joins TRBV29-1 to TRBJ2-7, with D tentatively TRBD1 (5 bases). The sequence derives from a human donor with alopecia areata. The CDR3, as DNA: TGCAGCGTTTCCGCAGGACAACATTACGAGCAGTACTTC. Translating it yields CSVSAGQHYEQYF.